The 5 T cell receptor beta chains reported below all come from one sample, sequenced in a study of shared T cell receptors in the human thymus. Clones were sequenced by immunoSEQ multiplex PCR, and TCRdb holds only the in-frame ones, with some missing. The table records 540,000 or so clones, around 78% of them present only once. These data are also associated with another study on human thymus T cells.

Sequencing used thymocytes. These receptors were taken from a boy in the first two years of life with a congenital heart defect.

This clone was seen once. The chain joins TRBV9 to TRBJ2-1, with D uncertain. The CDR3 sequence is 13 residues long. Germline V gene sequence: CDR1 SGDLS, CDR2 YYNGEE. V lost 0 bases and J lost 6, with 7 bases in between. CDR3: CASSVVPFNEQFF. DNA of the CDR3: TGTGCCAGCAGCGTAGTCCCGTTCAATGAGCAGTTCTTC.

The genes are TRBV5-1 and TRBJ2-2; D is uncertain. CDR1 and CDR2 (germline): SGHRS, YFSETQ. Trimming took off 1 base at V and 6 bases at J, with 10 bases between the two ends. This CDR3 is built from 14 residues. The CDR3 region has the DNA TGCGCCAGCAGCTTGCCTCCTAAATCCGGGGAGCTGTTTTTT. Translation gives CASSLPPKSGELFF.

The rearrangement joins TRBV27 to TRBJ2-5; the D is unclear. Trimming removed 3 bases from V and 5 bases from J, with 10 bases in between. This CDR3 contains 13 residues. CDR1 MNHEY and CDR2 SMNVEV come from the germline V gene (reference sequence). CDR3 DNA: TGTGCCAGCAGTTTCCGGGTCGGGGAGACCCAGTACTTC. Amino acids: CASSFRVGETQYF.

The J gene is TRBJ1-1, the V gene TRBV7-9; the match to TRBD1 covers 7 bases. Unmatched junction bases numbered 7, after V lost 4 bases and J lost 8 bases. There are 13 residues in the CDR3. CDR1 is SEHNR, CDR2 FQNEAQ, per germline (reference sequence). The CDR3 DNA is TGTGCCAGCAGCTCCCTCCGACAGGGAGAAGCTTTCTTT. Protein sequence: CASSSLRQGEAFF.

As to this clone: Other DNA sequences in this sample translate to the same CDR3. The chain has TRBV4-3 and TRBJ2-5; D perhaps matches TRBD2 (5 bases). This CDR3 is built from 14 residues. Trimming pared 0 bases from V and 3 bases from J, leaving 8 bases between. The germline gives CDR1 LGHNA, CDR2 YSLEER. The DNA for the CDR3 is TGCGCCAGCAGCCAAGACCGGGGTGAAGAGACCCAGTACTTC. It is translated as CASSQDRGEETQYF.